The 29 T cell receptor beta chains in this list originate from one sample, sequenced in a study of T cell repertoires in cytomegalovirus infection (dated by TCRdb to the late 2010s). Data came from an Illumina HiSeq 1500. The public sequencing data were trimmed at Q25 with fastp and processed into clonotypes with MiXCR by TCRdb, which kept only in-frame beta chains. Identical CDR3 proteins give one entry, which carries the most common genes and DNA. The sample table records about 340,000 distinct CDR3 sequences; roughly 29% of these occur just once. Around 20% of the sample is taken by the ten largest. The treatment or condition tag for this specimen amounts to: in vitro stimulation with specific CMV peptide epitopes to enrich CMV-specific T cells. These TCRs' antigens remain unknown. Sequenced material: cultured PBMCs, taken from culture after CMV antigen stimulation. These receptors came from a human donor in good health (CMV status not recorded). Some clones in this sample may be carry-over from other donors' samples.

The sample holds many counts of this clonotype. The V call is TRBV7-2, the J call TRBJ2-5; the D gene could be TRBD1 or TRBD2 (7 bases each). CDR3 length: 13 amino acids. V was clipped by 5 bases and J by 5 bases, with 12 bases between them. CDR1 SGHTA and CDR2 FQGNSA come from the germline V gene. The CDR3 bases are TGTGCCAGCAGCCAGGGGGGGATCGAGACCCAGTACTTC. Its protein is CASSQGGIETQYF.

The V gene is TRBV7-9, the J gene TRBJ1-2, with 12 bases fitting TRBD1. There are 14 residues in the CDR3. Germline V gives CDR1 SEHNR, CDR2 FQNEAQ (reference sequence). J lost 4 bases, V lost 5 bases, and 2 bases had no gene match. The CDR3 loop is CASSGDRGPYGYTF. The DNA of the CDR3 is TGTGCCAGCAGCGGGGACAGGGGGCCCTATGGCTACACCTTC.

This clonotype showed up just once. The gene calls are TRBV5-1 and TRBJ2-1, with TRBD2 identical over 8 bases. Germline V gives CDR1 SGHRS, CDR2 YFSETQ. The CDR3 covers 15 residues. Trimming took 1 base from V and 3 from J; bases not matched to a gene: 3. For the CDR3, the DNA is TGCGCCAGCAGCTTGAGAAGCGGGAGCTACAATGAGCAGTTCTTC. This sequence encodes CASSLRSGSYNEQFF.

CDR3 amino acids: CASSWQGPLLRAGELFF. CDR3 in DNA: TGTGCCAGCAGCTGGCAGGGGCCCTTATTGAGGGCGGGGGAGCTGTTTTTT. This rearrangement joins TRBV7-8 to TRBJ2-2; tentative D call: TRBD1 (6 bases). There are 17 residues in the CDR3. The germline CDR1 and CDR2 sequences are SGHVS and FQNEAQ. V was shortened by 4 bases and J by 8 bases, with 23 bases between the two germline ends.

The rearrangement joins TRBV27 to TRBJ1-2; no firm D call. Trimming left V 5 bases short and J 2 bases short, with 15 bases between. CDR3 size: 15 residues. Germline V lookup: CDR1 MNHEY, CDR2 SMNVEV (reference sequence). Here the CDR3 reads CASSGGSGENYGYTF. The DNA for the CDR3 is TGTGCCAGCAGTGGTGGATCCGGTGAAAACTATGGCTACACCTTC.

The gene calls are TRBV11-2 and TRBJ2-5; 10 bases align to TRBD2. CDR3 length equals 15 residues. Trimming removed 1 base from V and 5 bases from J; junction bases left unmatched: 4. The germline V gene encodes CDR1 SGHAT and CDR2 FQNNGV. Here the CDR3 reads CASSLGAGGPETQYF. CDR3 coding DNA: TGTGCCAGCAGCTTAGGAGCGGGAGGGCCTGAGACCCAGTACTTC.

This clonotype was counted many times. The chain uses TRBV7-2 and TRBJ2-5; D gene ambiguous. V shed 2 bases and J shed 0 bases, with 4 bases lying between them. Germline assignment: CDR1 SGHTA and CDR2 FQGNSA. There are 13 residues in the CDR3. The chain's CDR3 is CASSLKYQETQYF. The CDR3 coding sequence is TGTGCCAGCAGCTTAAAGTACCAAGAGACCCAGTACTTC.

This clonotype was seen many times. The chain uses TRBV6-1 and TRBJ1-6; no clear D gene. Germline CDR1 MNHNS, CDR2 SASEGT. V gave up 5 bases and J gave up 7 bases, with 9 bases separating them. The CDR3 contains 13 residues. This chain's CDR3 is CASSSGFNSPLHF. The CDR3 nucleotides read TGTGCCAGCAGTTCGGGGTTCAATTCACCCCTCCACTTT.

The V call is TRBV7-6, the J call TRBJ1-1; D may be TRBD1 (6 bases). Trimming left V 4 bases short and J 3 bases short, with 15 bases between. Germline lookup yields CDR1 SGHVS and CDR2 FNYEAQ. CDR3 length: 15 residues. Here the CDR3 reads CASSSTRGLDTEAFF. CDR3 in DNA: TGTGCCAGCAGCTCGACCAGGGGTTTGGACACTGAAGCTTTCTTT. Complete variable domain (other parts from reference TRBV7-6 and TRBJ1-1): GAGVSQSPRYKVTKRGQDVALRCDPISGHVSLYWYRQALGQGPEFLTYFNYEAQQDKSGLPNDRFSAERPEGSISTLTIQRTEQRDSAMYRCASSSTRGLDTEAFFGQGTRLTVV.

The sample holds a few counts of this clonotype. J is TRBJ1-1 and V is TRBV6-1; tentative D call: TRBD1 (5 bases). Trimming shortened V by 5 bases and J by 0 bases, and 10 bases separated the two germline ends. In germline, CDR1 is MNHNS, CDR2 SASEGT. This CDR3 is built from 14 residues. This CDR3 is CASSYGHMNTEAFF. The CDR3 DNA follows: TGTGCCAGCAGTTACGGACATATGAACACTGAAGCTTTCTTT.

This clonotype was counted a few times. This sequence joins TRBV20-1 and TRBJ1-1, with 8 bases that match TRBD1. The CDR3 covers 14 residues. Losses at the gene ends were 6 bases for V and 1 base for J; bases not matched to a gene: 7. Germline V gene lookup returns CDR1 DFQATT and CDR2 SNEGSKA (reference sequence). The CDR3 here is CSALGQGANTEAFF. The CDR3 DNA sequence: TGCAGTGCCCTCGGGCAGGGGGCGAACACTGAAGCTTTCTTT.

This clonotype was counted between two and nine times. The chain combines TRBV27 with TRBJ2-5; D gene ambiguous. This CDR3 has 15 amino acids. V shed 5 bases and J shed 1 base, with 14 bases lying between them. Germline V gene sequence: CDR1 MNHEY, CDR2 SMNVEV (reference sequence). CDR3 residues: CASSPLRHLQETQYF. Here the CDR3 DNA reads TGTGCCAGCAGTCCCCTGAGACACCTCCAAGAGACCCAGTACTTC.

This CDR3 is CASSYSDRGDNTIYF. The CDR3 DNA is TGTGCCAGCAGTTACTCCGACAGGGGCGATAACACCATATATTTT. V gene TRBV6-6 combines with J gene TRBJ1-3; 8 bases align to TRBD1. The CDR3 spans 15 residues. The J segment lost 7 bases and the V segment lost 0 bases, leaving 5 bases of the junction unmatched. Germline CDR1 MNHNY, CDR2 SVGAGI (reference sequence).

This clonotype was seen more than once but under ten times. V and J are TRBV7-9 and TRBJ2-1; TRBD1 matches 9 bases. After removal of 5 bases from V and 2 bases from J, the junction contained 4 bases not matched to a gene. The CDR3 spans 15 residues. CDR1 is SEHNR, CDR2 FQNEAQ, per germline (reference sequence). Here the CDR3 DNA reads TGTGCCAGCAGCCCGCGGACAGGGGCCTACAATGAGCAGTTCTTC. As protein: CASSPRTGAYNEQFF.

This chain links TRBV28 with TRBJ1-5; D is possibly TRBD1 (5 bases). Trimming cost V 3 bases and J 5 bases, with 8 bases left between them. The CDR3 contains 13 residues. Per germline, CDR1 MDHEN and CDR2 SYDVKM. This CDR3 is CASSFRRDQPQHF. For the CDR3, the DNA is TGTGCCAGCAGTTTCCGCAGGGATCAGCCCCAGCATTTT.

This clonotype was seen more than once but under ten times. The genes are TRBV7-2 and TRBJ2-3; TRBD2 might be the D (5 bases). This CDR3 has 13 residues. V was pared by 10 bases and J by 0 bases, with 11 bases between. Per the germline V gene, CDR1 is SGHTA and CDR2 is FQGNSA. The CDR3 sequence is CATRGGSTDTQYF. CDR3 in DNA: TGTGCCACCCGAGGAGGCAGCACAGATACGCAGTATTTT.

The V gene is TRBV20-1, the J gene TRBJ2-4; either TRBD1 or TRBD2 may supply D (5 bases each). This CDR3 comprises 15 residues. Per germline, CDR1 DFQATT and CDR2 SNEGSKA (reference sequence). Trimming pared 6 bases from V and 6 bases from J, leaving 21 bases between. This CDR3 reads CSATNLRGVGNIQYF. For the CDR3, the DNA is TGCAGTGCCACGAACTTGAGAGGGGTCGGAAACATTCAGTACTTC.

CDR3 residues: CASSRNGGGETQYF. The CDR3 DNA is TGTGCCAGCAGCCGCAATGGGGGGGGGGAGACCCAGTACTTC. The chain uses TRBV13 and TRBJ2-5; 7 positions match TRBD2. Germline V gene sequence: CDR1 PRHDT, CDR2 FYEKMQ (reference sequence). The trim removed 5 bases at V and 5 bases at J, leaving 8 bases unmatched. The CDR3 sequence is 14 residues long.

This clonotype was seen only a few times. This chain links TRBV7-3 with TRBJ1-1; 7 positions agree with TRBD1. The CDR3 consists of 16 residues. V lost 5 bases, J lost 0 bases, and 9 bases stayed unmatched. In germline, CDR1 is SGHTA, CDR2 FQGTGA. The CDR3 reads CASSLRPTGMNTEAFF. The CDR3 DNA is TGTGCCAGCAGCCTCCGCCCGACAGGGATGAACACTGAAGCTTTCTTT. Complete variable domain (other parts from reference TRBV7-3 and TRBJ1-1): GAGVSQTPSNKVTEKGKYVELRCDPISGHTALYWYRQSLGQGPEFLIYFQGTGAADDSGLPNDRFFAVRPEGSVSTLKIQRTERGDSAVYLCASSLRPTGMNTEAFFGQGTRLTVV.

This clonotype was observed a handful of times. The chain recombines TRBV12-3 or TRBV12-4 with TRBJ2-1, with TRBD2 matching over 8 bases. Germline trimming cut 8 bases from V and 7 bases from J; bases unmatched to any gene: 13. The CDR3 is 15 amino acids. CDR3 DNA sequence: TGTGCCAGCCAAGCAGAGGTAGCGGGAAGGAATGAGCAGTTCTTC. Encoded protein: CASQAEVAGRNEQFF.

The rearrangement uses TRBV4-2 and TRBJ2-3; D gene unclear. This CDR3 has 15 amino acids. Per the germline V gene, CDR1 is LGHNA and CDR2 is YNFKEQ. V was pared by 1 base and J by 4 bases, with 12 bases between. The CDR3 DNA is TGTGCCAGCAGCCAAGCTCTTGAGGTGGCAGATACGCAGTATTTT. Its protein is CASSQALEVADTQYF.

V gene TRBV7-8 combines with J gene TRBJ2-7; 7 nucleotides match TRBD2. The trim removed 7 bases at V and 1 base at J, leaving 4 bases unmatched. CDR1 is SGHVS and CDR2 is FQNEAQ in the germline V gene. This CDR3 spans 13 amino acids. The CDR3 nucleotides read TGTGCCAGCAAACGGGGGGAGTCCTACGAGCAGTACTTC. Translated: CASKRGESYEQYF.

This clonotype was detected only a few times. The rearrangement joins TRBV6-6 to TRBJ2-3; 12 bases line up with TRBD2. The trim removed 5 bases at V and 3 bases at J, leaving 12 bases unmatched. The CDR3 is 18 amino acids. The germline CDR1 and CDR2 sequences are MNHNY and SVGAGI (reference sequence). CDR3: CASSPTPVLAGGTDTQYF. The CDR3 region has the DNA TGTGCCAGCAGTCCAACCCCCGTACTAGCGGGGGGTACAGATACGCAGTATTTT.

This clonotype has a handful of counts. The chain has TRBV10-3 and TRBJ2-3; D is undetermined. The CDR3 length is 14 residues. In germline, CDR1 is ENHRY, CDR2 SYGVKD. Trimming removed 3 bases from V and 6 bases from J, with 13 bases in between. The CDR3 loop is CAISDPRWFDTQYF. The CDR3, as DNA: TGTGCCATCAGTGACCCCCGGTGGTTCGATACGCAGTATTTT.

As regards this clonotype: Germline is not matched at one junction end, which may reflect a read error. The chain has TRBV5-6 and TRBJ1-1, with a tentative D call TRBD1 (6 bases). Germline V gene sequence: CDR1 SGHDT, CDR2 YYEEEE. The CDR3 length is 19 residues. In DNA form, the CDR3 reads TGTGCCAGCAGAACGGCCGTAGATGTGGCGGGACACTTGAACACTGGAGCTTTCTTT. Amino acids: CASRTAVDVAGHLNTGAFF.

This clonotype turned up a few times. The V call is TRBV4-2, the J call TRBJ1-2; 8 positions match TRBD1. With 1 base clipped from V and 3 bases from J, the junction kept 7 bases outside the gene matches. Germline V gives CDR1 LGHNA, CDR2 YNFKEQ. This CDR3 contains 16 residues. This CDR3 is CASSQVEAGGDYGYTF. The CDR3 DNA reads TGTGCCAGCAGCCAAGTTGAGGCAGGGGGCGACTATGGCTACACCTTC.

V usage is TRBV27 and J usage is TRBJ1-4; TRBD1 agrees at 10 bases. V lost 1 base, J lost 5 bases, and 10 bases stayed unmatched. The CDR3 is 18 residues long. CDR1 is MNHEY, CDR2 SMNVEV, per germline (reference sequence). The CDR3 loop is CASSLYSLRTGGNEKLFF. In DNA, the CDR3 is TGTGCCAGCAGTTTATATTCCCTCCGGACAGGGGGGAATGAAAAACTGTTTTTT.

The chain employs TRBV29-1 and TRBJ2-3, with D hard to call. The CDR3 loop spans 12 amino acids. Germline values: CDR1 SQVTM, CDR2 ANQGSEA. Trimming removed 6 bases from V and 6 bases from J, with 13 bases in between. DNA for the CDR3: TGCAGCGTCCGGTCCCCGTCGGATACGCAGTATTTT. Protein: CSVRSPSDTQYF.

V and J are TRBV18 and TRBJ1-2; no clear D. The germline gives CDR1 KGHSH, CDR2 LQKENI. The V gene lost 0 bases and the J gene lost 0 bases, with 17 bases spanning the gap. This CDR3 contains 18 residues. CDR3 region: CASSPPPEASLANYGYTF. CDR3 in DNA: TGTGCCAGCTCACCACCGCCAGAAGCTTCCCTAGCTAACTATGGCTACACCTTC.